This T cell receptor beta chain was identified during a study of cytomegalovirus exposure and HLA in healthy donors. The study's findings and limits: Differences between HLA loci emerged in a later analysis of TCR association rates, with DRB1 most and HLA-C fewest. Accurate predictions that matched the HLA-A and HLA-B alleles of most subjects were reportedly made from TCR beta sequences.

Regarding this clone: The antigen remains undetermined.

Amplification used 60 Vbeta primers and 13 Jbeta primers. Sequenced by immunoSEQ multiplex PCR; TCRdb stores in-frame clones only, minus some. Found here are about 110,000 clones, approximately 76% of them singletons; the top ten hold approximately 2.4%. The clonotype comes from a man aged 18 to 30 in good health and CMV-seronegative. Specimen: PBMCs.

The CDR3 nucleotides are TGTGCCAGTAGTATTAACGGACAGGGGGCCTATGGCTACACCTTC. This translates into CASSINGQGAYGYTF. V is TRBV19 and J is TRBJ1-2; 11 bases align to TRBD1. The CDR3 runs to 15 residues. The V and J ends lost 3 bases and 4 bases, in that order; junction bases with no gene match: 4. Per the germline V gene, CDR1 is LNHDA and CDR2 is SQIVND (reference sequence).